The rows below give T cell receptor beta chains drawn from one sample of a study of CD8+CD57+ T cells in acquired aplastic anemia. TCRdb ran MiXCR on the reads and lists one entry per CDR3 protein. The repertoire holds 200,000 to 300,000 distinct CDR3 sequences, with less than 85% as singletons. The specimen was sorted CD4+, CD8+, or CD8+CD57+ T cells (not recorded which) from PBMCs. The origin of the receptors is a human donor with aplastic anemia. CDR3s include the opening cysteine and the closing phenylalanine or tryptophan. A D gene is named only where the DNA matches it firmly. Clone sizes are given selectively: once, few, many, or a class where the clone is expanded.

>TRBV7-9|-|TRBJ2-3|TRBD1
TGTGCCAGCAACGACAGGGGGAACACCGCGGAGCTGTTT
CASNDRGNTAELF
>TRBV19|-|TRBJ2-1|-
TGTGCCAGTAGTATAGCTAGCGCTACCCACAATGAGCAGTTCTTC
CASSIASATHNEQFF
>TRBV7-8|-|TRBJ2-7|-
TGTGCCAGCAGCTTTACACGATACGGGACGTACTTC
CASSFTRYGTYF
>TRBV7-3|once|TRBJ1-2|TRBD1
TGTGCCAGCACCTTCGAGGGGGCTGGCTACACCTTC
CASTFEGAGYTF
>TRBV2|-|TRBJ2-3|-
TGTGCCAGCAGCTACGGGGGAGGTCCCGCTAAGCAGTATTTT
CASSYGGGPAKQYF
>TRBV9|-|TRBJ1-2|-
TGTGCCAGCAGCGTAGATGGGGCCTACGAGCAGTACTGCTACACCTTC
CASSVDGAYEQYCYTF
>TRBV10-3|-|TRBJ2-1|-
TGTGCCATCAGTGAGTCTTCAGGAGAACAAATTAATGAGCAGTTCTTC
CAISESSGEQINEQFF
>TRBV7-2|-|TRBJ2-5|TRBD1
TGCGCCAGCAGCCAAGTAGGGACAGGGGGCGAGACCCAGTACTTC
CASSQVGTGGETQYF
>TRBV11-3|-|TRBJ2-3|-
TGTGCCAGCAGCTCCCGACTAGGCGCCGATACGCAGTATTTT
CASSSRLGADTQYF
>TRBV5-4|-|TRBJ2-2|-
TGTGCCAGCAGCTTGGAGGCGGTAACCGGGGAGCTGTTTTTT
CASSLEAVTGELFF
>TRBV20-1|-|TRBJ1-1|-
TGCAGTGCTAGAGATTTACTAGCGGCGGGGAACACTGAAGCTTTCTTT
CSARDLLAAGNTEAFF
>TRBV2|-|TRBJ2-7|-
TGTGCCACCAGCAAAGAGTTGGCGGATAAGCAGTACTTC
CATSKELADKQYF
>TRBV7-9|-|TRBJ2-2|-
TGTGCCAGCAGCACGAGGGGCTGTGCGAACACCGGGGAGCTGTTTTTT
CASSTRGCANTGELFF
>TRBV14|once|TRBJ2-3|-
TGTGCCAGCAGCCAATACACTAGATCCACCCAATATTTT
CASSQYTRSTQYF
>TRBV2|-|TRBJ2-3|-
TGTGCCAGCAGCGAGCTAGGTCTTCCAGTTACGCAGTATTTT
CASSELGLPVTQYF
>TRBV20-1|-|TRBJ2-7|-
TGCAGTGCGACACCGGGACTCACGGACGAGCAGTACTTC
CSATPGLTDEQYF
>TRBV7-4|once|TRBJ1-1|-
TGTGCCAGCAGCTTATGGGTAGTCACTGAAACTTTTTTT
CASSLWVVTETFF
>TRBV11-1|-|TRBJ2-5|TRBD2
TGTGCCGGAAGCGGGGATCTGGCGACCCAGTACTTC
CAGSGDLATQYF
>TRBV9|-|TRBJ2-7|-
TGTGCCAGCAGCTACGGGGGCAGTTCAGACACGCAGTACTTC
CASSYGGSSDTQYF
>TRBV7-9|once|TRBJ2-1|-
TGTGCCAGCAGCTTAGAGACTGAACCCTACGAGCAGTACCAGTTCTTC
CASSLETEPYEQYQFF
>TRBV7-3|-|TRBJ2-3|-
TGTGCCAGCAGCTCCCTGGGACTCCAAGAGCACCATTTC
CASSSLGLQEHHF
>TRBV5-8|-|TRBJ2-5|-
TGTGCCAGCAGCTTGACTTCCGCCCAAGAGACCCAGTACTTC
CASSLTSAQETQYF
>TRBV11-3|-|TRBJ2-7|-
TGTGCCAGCAGCTTAGGTGGAGTAAGGTACGAGCAGTACTTC
CASSLGGVRYEQYF
>TRBV11-2|-|TRBJ2-3|-
TGTGCCAGCAGCTTAGACCACTACGCCGATACGCAGTATTTT
CASSLDHYADTQYF
>TRBV5-6|-|TRBJ2-5|TRBD1
TGTGCCAGCAGCACGGGGACAGGCCAAGAGACCCAGTACTTC
CASSTGTGQETQYF
>TRBV7-8|-|TRBJ2-1|-
TGTGCCAGCAGCTTAGCTGCCGGCGTCTCCGATACGCAGTTCTTC
CASSLAAGVSDTQFF
>TRBV20-1|-|TRBJ2-1|TRBD2
TGCAGTGCTGAAGGGACTAGCGGGGTTTCCTACAATGAGCAGTTCTTC
CSAEGTSGVSYNEQFF
>TRBV19|-|TRBJ2-2|-
TGTGCCAGTAGGCCGAGGGGGGTCACCGGGGAGCTGTTTTTT
CASRPRGVTGELFF
>TRBV9|-|TRBJ2-1|TRBD2
TGTGCCAGCAGGGGAGGGTGGAACAATGAGCAGTTCTTC
CASRGGWNNEQFF
>TRBV9|-|TRBJ2-7|-
TGTGCCAGCAGTTTGGCGGGGCTGGGCAAAGAGCAGTACTTC
CASSLAGLGKEQYF
>TRBV19|-|TRBJ2-1|TRBD2
TGTGCCAGTAGTCTTACTAGCGGTAGCGACAAGCAGCAGTTC
CASSLTSGSDKQQF
>TRBV7-8|once|TRBJ2-3|-
TGTGCCAGCGGCTTCGGGGGCGCAGATGAGCCGTATTTT
CASGFGGADEPYF
>TRBV12-3/TRBV12-4|-|TRBJ2-5|TRBD2
TGTGCCAGCAGCGAATCTAGCGGGGGGCAAGAGACCCAGTACTTC
CASSESSGGQETQYF
>TRBV7-2|-|TRBJ2-3|-
TGTGCCAGCAGCGTCGGGCCAACAGATACACCGCATTTT
CASSVGPTDTPHF
>TRBV9|-|TRBJ2-1|TRBD2
TGTGCCAGCAGCCCTAGCGGGGGATACAATGAGCAGTTCTTC
CASSPSGGYNEQFF